Described below is a single T cell receptor (beta chain) sequence and its context. TCRdb's table, derived via immunoSEQ multiplex PCR, lists solely in-frame clones and lacks some. The sample shows about 72,000 clones, around 92% of them seen only once. The data were obtained in a study of T cell changes during pregnancy in multiple sclerosis. The CDR3 loop spans 17 amino acids. The V gene end was trimmed by 4 bases and the J gene end by 5 bases; junction bases not matched to a gene: 12. CDR1 SGDLS and CDR2 YYNGEE come from the germline V gene. The sequence was obtained from a female donor in good health, enrolled as a control in a pregnancy study. The chain uses TRBV9 and TRBJ2-1; 10 positions agree with TRBD1. Sequenced material: peripheral blood, taken in the third trimester of pregnancy. The CDR3 protein is CASSPTGRGTGDNEQFF. The CDR3 nucleotides are TGTGCCAGCAGCCCCACCGGGAGGGGGACAGGGGACAATGAGCAGTTCTTC.